Listed here are 7 T cell receptor beta chains from one sample, sequenced in a study of neurological immune-mediated disorders. TCRdb recomputed calls from the 5' RACE reads with MiXCR, one row per CDR3 protein. The top ten hold around 2.7% of the sample, which has about 65,000 distinct CDR3 sequences, 3.5% to 5% seen once. Sequencing was performed on PBMCs. These receptors all stem from a man aged 45-60 years with multiple sclerosis.

The sample holds many counts of this clonotype. The chain joins TRBV6-5 to TRBJ1-2, with 9 positions matching TRBD1. V trimming: 5 bases; J trimming: 2 bases; junction bases outside the gene matches: 6. Germline V CDR1 and CDR2: MNHEY, SVGAGI. The CDR3 is 15 amino acids. The CDR3 loop reads CASSSHGTGNYGYTF. For the CDR3, the DNA is TGTGCCAGCAGTAGCCACGGGACAGGGAACTATGGCTACACCTTC.

This clonotype was picked up a small number of times. The chain joins TRBV5-1 to TRBJ1-1, with 10 bases lining up with TRBD1. Losses at the gene ends were 5 bases for V and 4 bases for J; bases not matched to a gene: 11. The CDR3 is 16 amino acids. CDR1 SGHRS and CDR2 YFSETQ come from the germline V gene. The CDR3 nucleotides read TGCGCCAGCAGATCTGGGGGACAGGGGACGGGCACTGAAGCTTTCTTT. It specifies CASRSGGQGTGTEAFF. Full variable domain (remainder filled in from reference TRBV5-1 and TRBJ1-1): KAGVTQTPRYLIKTRGQQVTLSCSPISGHRSVSWYQQTPGQGLQFLFEYFSETQRNKGNFPGRFSGRQFSNSRSEMNVSTLELGDSALYLCASRSGGQGTGTEAFFGQGTRLTVV.

This clonotype was picked up many times. V usage is TRBV12-3 or TRBV12-4 and J usage is TRBJ1-2; no firm D call. This CDR3 is 14 amino acids long. V was shortened by 1 base and J by 4 bases, with 10 bases between the two germline ends. The DNA of the CDR3 is TGTGCCAGCAGTTTAGGGACTGTCCTCTATGGCTACACCTTC. Translating gives CASSLGTVLYGYTF.

This clonotype has ten or more counts. The J gene is TRBJ2-3, the V gene TRBV12-3 or TRBV12-4; TRBD1 might be the D (5 bases). This CDR3 spans 13 amino acids. The germline V and J ends were trimmed by 6 bases and 0 bases, with 7 bases remaining between them. The CDR3 is CASRRQSTDTQYF. CDR3 DNA sequence: TGTGCCAGCAGGAGACAGAGCACAGATACGCAGTATTTT.

This clonotype was observed many times. The chain uses TRBV6-6 and TRBJ2-2, with 7 bases fitting TRBD2. The CDR3 totals 18 residues. The germline V gene encodes CDR1 MNHNY and CDR2 SVGAGI (reference sequence). Losses at the gene ends were 0 bases for V and 6 bases for J; bases not matched to a gene: 13. The CDR3 DNA is TGTGCCAGCAGTTACTCAAGGGGTCTGGGGGGGTTGTCCGGGGAGCTGTTTTTT. Translated, it gives CASSYSRGLGGLSGELFF.

This clonotype appeared many times. DNA of the CDR3: TGTGCCACCAGTGCGGGCAGGGATTATGGCTACACCTTC. Its translation is CATSAGRDYGYTF. The chain joins TRBV24-1 to TRBJ1-2; tentative D call: TRBD1 (5 bases). Germline lookup yields CDR1 KGHDR and CDR2 SFDVKD. The V end lost 5 bases, the J end lost 5 bases, and 11 bases lay between the germline ends. This CDR3 contains 13 residues.

This clonotype has a count of ten or more. V is TRBV5-1 and J is TRBJ2-3; possible D gene TRBD1, 5 bases. Per the germline V gene, CDR1 is SGHRS and CDR2 is YFSETQ. This CDR3 comprises 15 residues. Trimming cost V 0 bases and J 3 bases, with 11 bases left between them. The CDR3 DNA is TGCGCCAGCAGCTTGGAAGGACAAGGGACAGATACGCAGTATTTT. It yields the protein CASSLEGQGTDTQYF.